This T cell receptor beta chain was retrieved from a study of monozygotic twins with inflammatory bowel disease. Donors each contributed one blood sample measuring 2 to 2.5 ml. Comment on this clonotype: Its antigen is not identified.

Researchers used roughly 3.5 ug of total RNA for each TCR library. Two nested PCRs, roughly 17 and 9 cycles, amplified TCRalpha and TCRbeta cDNA. From the 5' RACE reads, TCRdb lists one entry per CDR3 protein and no DNA. The sample's table shows approximately 400,000 distinct CDR3 sequences. Per the germline V gene, CDR1 is SGHAT and CDR2 is FQNNGV. This CDR3 region has 14 residues. Study-wide points: Healthy co-twins showed greater TCRbeta diversity (inverse Simpson) than IBD patients.

This chain connects TRBV11-2 to TRBJ1-1; the D call of TRBD1 rests on TCRdb alone, since no DNA is present to check it. The TCR comes from a human donor with ulcerative colitis or Crohn's disease, or a healthy co-twin of an affected twin (not recorded which). Sequencing was done on a sample of blood. CDR3 sequence reads: CASSLTTGPTEAFF.